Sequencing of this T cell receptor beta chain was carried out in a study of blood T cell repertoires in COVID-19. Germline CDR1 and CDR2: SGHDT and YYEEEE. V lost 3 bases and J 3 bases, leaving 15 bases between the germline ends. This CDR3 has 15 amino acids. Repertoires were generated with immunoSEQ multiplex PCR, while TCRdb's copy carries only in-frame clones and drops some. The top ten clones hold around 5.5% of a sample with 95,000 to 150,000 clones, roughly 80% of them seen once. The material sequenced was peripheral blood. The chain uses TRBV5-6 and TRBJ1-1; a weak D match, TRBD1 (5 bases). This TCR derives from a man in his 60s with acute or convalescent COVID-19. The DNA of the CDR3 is TGTGCCAGCAGCTACGGAGGGCAGGGTGACACTGAAGCTTTCTTT. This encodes CASSYGGQGDTEAFF.